This passage covers 14 T cell receptor beta chains from one sample sequenced in a study of OX40 agonist ivuxolimab in advanced cancers. Sequencing was performed with immunoSEQ multiplex PCR; in TCRdb, only in-frame clones are kept and a portion is missing. The data contain some 81,000 clones, around 83% of them singletons. Sequenced here: CD4+ or CD8+ T cells sorted from blood, sampled in a trial of the OX40 agonist ivuxolimab. All receptors come from an adult with an advanced solid tumor such as melanoma, head and neck, liver or kidney cancer.

V gene TRBV19 combines with J gene TRBJ1-1; the D is unclear. This CDR3 has 14 amino acids. Germline lookup yields CDR1 LNHDA and CDR2 SQIVND (reference sequence). V lost 8 bases and J lost 1, with 14 bases in between. This CDR3 reads CASGRRERNTEAFF. The CDR3 DNA sequence: TGTGCCAGTGGTAGAAGAGAACGGAACACTGAAGCTTTCTTT.

This chain links TRBV10-3 with TRBJ2-7, with 10 bases that match TRBD1. In germline, CDR1 is ENHRY, CDR2 SYGVKD. The V and J ends lost 9 bases and 5 bases, in that order; junction bases with no gene match: 10. This CDR3 has 14 residues. CDR3 sequence: CAIKPGQGSHEQYF. The CDR3 DNA sequence: TGTGCCATAAAACCGGGACAGGGGAGCCACGAGCAGTACTTC.

The V gene is TRBV6-6, the J gene TRBJ2-5, with TRBD2 identical over 9 bases. Looked up from germline, CDR1 is MNHNY and CDR2 is SVGAGI (reference sequence). Germline trimming cut 5 bases from V and 3 bases from J; bases unmatched to any gene: 4. The CDR3 covers 14 residues. In DNA form, the CDR3 reads TGTGCCAGCAGTGACAGCGGGGGGAAAGAGACCCAGTACTTC. Translating it yields CASSDSGGKETQYF.

The J gene is TRBJ1-2, the V gene TRBV10-1; D gene uncertain. Trimming removed 5 bases from V and 13 bases from J, with 14 bases in between. In germline, CDR1 is WNHNN, CDR2 SYGVQD (reference sequence). This CDR3 contains 11 residues. The CDR3 is CASSNLDVFTF. The CDR3 nucleotides are TGCGCCAGCAGTAACCTTGATGTCTTCACCTTC.

The rearrangement uses TRBV6-1 and TRBJ1-1; D possibly corresponds to TRBD1 (5 bases). Germline V gene sequence: CDR1 MNHNS, CDR2 SASEGT. This CDR3 is 15 amino acids long. Trimming removed 0 bases at V and 4 bases at J, with 12 bases between. As DNA, the CDR3 is TGTGCCAGCAGTGAAGCGGGGACCCGGGGCACTGAAGCTTTCTTT. Residues: CASSEAGTRGTEAFF.

This chain uses TRBV7-3 with TRBJ2-2; D uncertain. Germline lookup yields CDR1 SGHTA and CDR2 FQGTGA. The CDR3 runs 14 residues. Trimming took 1 base from V and 3 from J, leaving 6 bases between them. The CDR3 protein is CASSLSGDTGELFF. The CDR3 region has the DNA TGTGCCAGCAGCTTAAGTGGGGACACCGGGGAGCTGTTTTTT.

V and J are TRBV28 and TRBJ1-2, with D perhaps TRBD1 (6 bases). From germline, CDR1 is MDHEN and CDR2 SYDVKM. V was pared by 2 bases and J by 5 bases, with 9 bases between. This CDR3 spans 13 amino acids. CDR3 nucleotides: TGTGCCAGCAGTTTAAACAGGGAGTATGGCTACACCTTC. Encoded protein: CASSLNREYGYTF.

In this sample, this clone turned up a few times. This chain connects TRBV19 to TRBJ2-6, with 8 bases lining up with TRBD1. This CDR3 region has 16 residues. Unmatched junction bases numbered 6, after V lost 5 bases and J lost 3 bases. From germline, CDR1 is LNHDA and CDR2 SQIVND (reference sequence). The CDR3 DNA reads as TGTGCCAGTAGTTGGCAGGGGGCGGTTGGGGCCAACGTCCTGACTTTC. Translated, it gives CASSWQGAVGANVLTF.

The V call is TRBV7-3, the J call TRBJ1-1; D is uncertain. The CDR3 sequence is 13 residues long. In germline, CDR1 is SGHTA, CDR2 FQGTGA. Trimming removed 6 bases at V and 5 bases at J, with 13 bases between. The CDR3 spells CASRSTEQTEAFF. In nucleotides, the CDR3 is TGTGCCAGCAGGAGCACCGAGCAGACTGAAGCTTTCTTT.

The chain's CDR3 is CASSPRQGGNTEAFF. The CDR3 coding sequence is TGTGCCAGCAGCCCGAGACAGGGGGGTAACACTGAAGCTTTCTTT. The chain uses TRBV7-2 and TRBJ1-1; 9 bases map to TRBD1. Germline-derived CDR1 and CDR2 are SGHTA and FQGNSA. The length of the CDR3 is 15 residues. J gave up 2 bases and V 5 bases, and 6 bases lay outside the gene matches.

The V call is TRBV9, the J call TRBJ1-1; D remains unclear. There are 14 residues in the CDR3. The V end lost 3 bases, the J end lost 4 bases, and 13 bases lay between the germline ends. Germline CDR1 SGDLS, CDR2 YYNGEE. The CDR3 DNA is TGTGCCAGCAGCGAAGCCAGCGGGTCCACTGAAGCTTTCTTT. Translating gives CASSEASGSTEAFF.

V and J are TRBV7-2 and TRBJ2-7; possibly TRBD1 for D (5 bases). Trimming shortened V by 7 bases and J by 2 bases, and 12 bases separated the two germline ends. This CDR3 has 13 amino acids. Per germline, CDR1 SGHTA and CDR2 FQGNSA. The chain's CDR3 is CASTPQAPYEQYF. The DNA for the CDR3 is TGTGCCAGCACCCCACAGGCCCCCTACGAGCAGTACTTC.

The V call is TRBV10-2, the J call TRBJ2-3, with TRBD1 identical over 10 bases. The CDR3 covers 15 residues. The V and J ends lost 8 bases and 2 bases, in that order; junction bases with no gene match: 7. Germline CDR1 and CDR2: WSHSY and SAAADI. CDR3: CASPPGTGDTDTQYF. The DNA for the CDR3 is TGCGCCAGCCCTCCCGGGACAGGGGACACAGATACGCAGTATTTT.

This chain joins TRBV5-1 and TRBJ2-7; unclear D gene. CDR3 size: 14 residues. The ends were cut back, 4 bases at V and 1 base at J, with 12 bases in the middle. CDR1 is SGHRS and CDR2 is YFSETQ in the germline V gene. The CDR3 sequence is CASSDIGSSYEQYF. The CDR3 DNA reads TGCGCCAGCAGCGACATCGGATCATCCTACGAGCAGTACTTC.